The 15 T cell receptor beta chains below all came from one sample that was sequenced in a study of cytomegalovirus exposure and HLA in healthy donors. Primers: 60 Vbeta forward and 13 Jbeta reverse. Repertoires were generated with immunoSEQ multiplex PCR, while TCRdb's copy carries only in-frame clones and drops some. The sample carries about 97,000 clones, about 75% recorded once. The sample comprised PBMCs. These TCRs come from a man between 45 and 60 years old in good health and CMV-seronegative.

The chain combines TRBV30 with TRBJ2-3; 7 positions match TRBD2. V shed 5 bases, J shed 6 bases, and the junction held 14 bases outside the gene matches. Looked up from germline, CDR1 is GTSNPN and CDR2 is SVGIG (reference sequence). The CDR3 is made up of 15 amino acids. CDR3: CAWGGLAGVLDTQYF. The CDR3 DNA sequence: TGTGCCTGGGGGGGACTGGCGGGAGTTTTGGATACGCAGTATTTT.

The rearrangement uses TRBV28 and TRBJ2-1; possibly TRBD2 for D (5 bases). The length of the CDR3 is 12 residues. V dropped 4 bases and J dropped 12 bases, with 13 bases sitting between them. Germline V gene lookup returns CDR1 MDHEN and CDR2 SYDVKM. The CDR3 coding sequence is TGTGCCAGCAGTTATCGGGGAAGATCGCAGTTCTTC. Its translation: CASSYRGRSQFF.

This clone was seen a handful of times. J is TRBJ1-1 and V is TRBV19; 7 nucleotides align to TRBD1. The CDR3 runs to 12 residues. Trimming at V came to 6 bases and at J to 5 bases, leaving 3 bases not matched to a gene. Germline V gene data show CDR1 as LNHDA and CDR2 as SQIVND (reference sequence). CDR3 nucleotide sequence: TGTGCCAGTAGACAGGGGAGAACTGAAGCTTTCTTT. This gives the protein CASRQGRTEAFF.

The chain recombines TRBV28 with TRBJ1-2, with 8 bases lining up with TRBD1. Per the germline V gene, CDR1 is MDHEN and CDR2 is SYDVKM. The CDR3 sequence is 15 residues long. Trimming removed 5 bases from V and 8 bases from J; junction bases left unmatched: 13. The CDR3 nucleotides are TGTGCCAGCAGTCGAAACCCGGGACAGGAAACGGGCTACACCTTC. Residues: CASSRNPGQETGYTF.

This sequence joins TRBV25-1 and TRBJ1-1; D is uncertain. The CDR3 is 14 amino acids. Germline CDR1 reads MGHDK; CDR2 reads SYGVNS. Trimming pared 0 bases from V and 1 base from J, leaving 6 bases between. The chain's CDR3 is CASSEYGQNTEAFF. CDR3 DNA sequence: TGTGCCAGCAGTGAATATGGCCAGAACACTGAAGCTTTCTTT.

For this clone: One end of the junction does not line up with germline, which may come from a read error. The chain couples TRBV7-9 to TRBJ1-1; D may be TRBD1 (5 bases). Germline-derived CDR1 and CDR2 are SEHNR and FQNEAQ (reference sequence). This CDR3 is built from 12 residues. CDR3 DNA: TGTTCCAGCCGGGGGGGGGATGGTGAAGCTTTCTTT. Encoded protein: CSSRGGDGEAFF.

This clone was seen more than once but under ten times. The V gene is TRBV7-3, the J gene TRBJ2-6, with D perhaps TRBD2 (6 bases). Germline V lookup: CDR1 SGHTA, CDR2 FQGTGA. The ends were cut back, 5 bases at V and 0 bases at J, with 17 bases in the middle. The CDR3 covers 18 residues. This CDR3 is CASSIRIGTASGANVLTF. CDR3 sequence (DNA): TGTGCCAGCAGCATAAGGATCGGGACTGCCTCTGGGGCCAACGTCCTGACTTTC.

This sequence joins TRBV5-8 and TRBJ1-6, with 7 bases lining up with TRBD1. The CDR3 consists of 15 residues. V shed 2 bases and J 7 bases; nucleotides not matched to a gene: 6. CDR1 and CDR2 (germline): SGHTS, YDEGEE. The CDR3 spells CASSFDRVENSPLHF. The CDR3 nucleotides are TGTGCCAGCAGCTTTGACAGGGTAGAAAATTCACCCCTCCACTTT.

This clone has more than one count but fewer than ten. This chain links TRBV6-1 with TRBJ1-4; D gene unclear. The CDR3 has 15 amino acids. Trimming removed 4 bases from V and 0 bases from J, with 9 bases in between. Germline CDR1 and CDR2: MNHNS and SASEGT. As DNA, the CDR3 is TGTGCCAGCAGTGGGATTGGAGCAACTAATGAAAAACTGTTTTTT. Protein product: CASSGIGATNEKLFF.

The CDR3 sequence is CASSFLAGGTGELFF. The CDR3 bases are TGTGCCAGCAGTTTTCTAGCGGGAGGCACCGGGGAGCTGTTTTTT. The rearrangement links TRBV28 to TRBJ2-2; 11 bases map to TRBD2. Losses at the gene ends were 3 bases for V and 4 bases for J; bases not matched to a gene: 1. Germline CDR1 MDHEN, CDR2 SYDVKM. There are 15 residues in the CDR3.

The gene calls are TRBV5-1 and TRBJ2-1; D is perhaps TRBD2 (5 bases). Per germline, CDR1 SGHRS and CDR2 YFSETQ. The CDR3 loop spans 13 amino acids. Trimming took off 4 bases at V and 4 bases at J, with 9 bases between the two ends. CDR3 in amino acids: CASSAGVYNEQFF. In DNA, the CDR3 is TGCGCCAGCAGCGCCGGGGTGTACAATGAGCAGTTCTTC.

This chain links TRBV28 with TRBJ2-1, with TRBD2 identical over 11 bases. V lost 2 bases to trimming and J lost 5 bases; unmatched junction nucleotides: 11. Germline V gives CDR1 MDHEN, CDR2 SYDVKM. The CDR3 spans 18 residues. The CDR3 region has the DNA TGTGCCAGCAGTTTAATTCCCCGGATGGGACTAGCGGACAATGAGCAGTTCTTC. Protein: CASSLIPRMGLADNEQFF.

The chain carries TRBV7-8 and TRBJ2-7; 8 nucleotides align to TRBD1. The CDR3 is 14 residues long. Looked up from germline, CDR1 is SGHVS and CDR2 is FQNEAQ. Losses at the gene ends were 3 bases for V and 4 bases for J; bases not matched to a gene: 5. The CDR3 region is CASSFAGGPYEQYF. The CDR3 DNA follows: TGTGCCAGCAGCTTTGCAGGGGGCCCTTACGAGCAGTACTTC.

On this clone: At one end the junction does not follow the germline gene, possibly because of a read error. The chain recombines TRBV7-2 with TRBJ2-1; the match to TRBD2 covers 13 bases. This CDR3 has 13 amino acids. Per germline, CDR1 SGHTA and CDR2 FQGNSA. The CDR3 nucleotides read TGTGCCAGCAGCTCGGGACTAGCGGGACATGGGGTCTTC. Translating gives CASSSGLAGHGVF.

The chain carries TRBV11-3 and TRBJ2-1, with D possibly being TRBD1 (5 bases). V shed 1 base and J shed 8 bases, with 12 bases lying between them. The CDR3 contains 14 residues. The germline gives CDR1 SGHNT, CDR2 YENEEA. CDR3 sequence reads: CASSLAFPGHEQFF. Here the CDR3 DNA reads TGTGCCAGCAGCTTAGCCTTTCCAGGGCATGAGCAGTTCTTC.